This TCR beta chain was sequenced in a study of blood T cells in healthy people across ages. This clonotype turned up a few times. Then a second PCR, running roughly 7 to 12 cycles, was carried out with a sample-barcoded 5' primer and a J-beta primer mix. TCRdb reanalysed the 5' RACE reads using MiXCR and keeps one entry per CDR3 protein. The data contain some 1.5 million distinct CDR3 sequences, approximately 30% of them singletons. The V end was cut by 0 bases, the J end by 4 bases, with 13 bases between. The germline gives CDR1 LGHDT, CDR2 YNNKEL (reference sequence). The CDR3 has 15 amino acids. What was sequenced was blood. The chain is built from TRBV3-1 and TRBJ2-7; D may be TRBD1 (6 bases). The sequence derives from a woman aged 30 to 39 in good health. DNA for the CDR3: TGTGCCAGCAGCCAAGAGACGCAGGGGAGATACGAGCAGTACTTC. Encoded protein: CASSQETQGRYEQYF.